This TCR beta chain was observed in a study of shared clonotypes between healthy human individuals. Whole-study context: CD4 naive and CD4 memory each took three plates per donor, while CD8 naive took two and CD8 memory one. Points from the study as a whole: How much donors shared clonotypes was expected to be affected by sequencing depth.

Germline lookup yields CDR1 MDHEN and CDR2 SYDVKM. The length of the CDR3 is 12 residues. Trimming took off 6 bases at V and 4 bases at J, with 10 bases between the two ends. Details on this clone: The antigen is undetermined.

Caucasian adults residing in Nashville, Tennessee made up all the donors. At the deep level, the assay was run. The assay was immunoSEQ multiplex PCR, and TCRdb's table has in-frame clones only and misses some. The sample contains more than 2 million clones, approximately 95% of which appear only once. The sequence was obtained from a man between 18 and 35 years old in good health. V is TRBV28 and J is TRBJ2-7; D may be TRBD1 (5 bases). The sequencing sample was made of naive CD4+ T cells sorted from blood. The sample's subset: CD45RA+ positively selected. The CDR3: CASSRSGYEQYF. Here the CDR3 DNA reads TGTGCCAGCAGCCGGTCAGGGTACGAGCAGTACTTC.